What follows are 22 T cell receptor beta chains derived from one specimen sequenced in a study of regulatory T cells in long-lasting Graves disease. Library construction for TCR beta used iRepertoire HTBI primers and Arm-PCR of CDR3 regions. TCRdb independently ran MiXCR on the multiplex PCR reads; one entry per CDR3 protein. Of some 330,000 distinct CDR3 sequences listed, roughly 23% are singletons. The time point here: persistent/refractory GD, antithyroid drugs over 5 years with positive TRAb. The TCR library was made from RNA extracted from PBMCs. The specimen was peripheral blood mononuclear cells (PBMCs), collected when the disease was refractory, from a patient treated with antithyroid drugs. The source is a woman aged 40-49 years with Graves disease.

There are many counts of this clonotype. This chain's CDR3 is CASSYEPTVAEIETQYF. CDR3 DNA sequence: TGTGCCAGCAGTTACGAGCCGACAGTTGCCGAAATTGAGACCCAGTACTTC. The gene calls are TRBV28 and TRBJ2-5; D perhaps matches TRBD1 (5 bases). This CDR3 is 17 amino acids long. V lost 4 bases to trimming and J lost 5 bases, with 23 bases between them. The germline V gene has CDR1 MDHEN and CDR2 SYDVKM. The full variable domain, with the rest looked up from reference TRBV28 and TRBJ2-5, is DVKVTQSSRYLVKRTGEKVFLECVQDMDHENMFWYRQDPGLGLRLIYFSYDVKMKEKGDIPEGYSVSREKKERFSLILESASTNQTSMYLCASSYEPTVAEIETQYFGPGTRLLVL.

Many counts were recorded for this clonotype. This chain links TRBV10-3 with TRBJ1-1; D is unresolved. V was clipped by 2 bases and J by 7 bases, with 11 bases between them. The CDR3 runs 13 residues. Germline V gene sequence: CDR1 ENHRY, CDR2 SYGVKD. CDR3 in amino acids: CAISEGPLVEAFF. In nucleotides, the CDR3 is TGTGCCATCAGTGAGGGACCGCTTGTTGAAGCTTTCTTT.

The table lists this clonotype with a count of one. The chain carries TRBV29-1 and TRBJ2-2, with a weak D call TRBD1 (6 bases). V dropped 5 bases and J dropped 4 bases, with 11 bases sitting between them. Germline V gene data show CDR1 as SQVTM and CDR2 as ANQGSEA. There are 13 residues in the CDR3. As DNA, the CDR3 is TGCAGCGTTAAGGACAGTAGCACCGGGGAGCTGTTTTTT. Its translation is CSVKDSSTGELFF.

Turning to this clonotype: A much larger clone differs by one base, so this may be a read error. V usage is TRBV12-3 or TRBV12-4 and J usage is TRBJ2-2; no definite D call. Trimming shortened V by 6 bases and J by 4 bases, and 15 bases separated the two germline ends. The CDR3 consists of 15 residues. DNA for the CDR3: TGTGCCAGCAGAGTAGGCTTATCGGGCACCGGGGAGCTGTTTTTT. Protein product: CASRVGLSGTGELFF.

This clonotype was counted a few times. This chain uses TRBV15 with TRBJ2-5, with TRBD1 matching over 7 bases. Germline CDR1 LNHNV, CDR2 YYDKDF (reference sequence). J was trimmed by 6 bases and V by 4 bases; bases with no gene match: 5. The CDR3 sequence is 13 residues long. The CDR3 is CATSKQGPKTQYF. CDR3 nucleotide sequence: TGTGCCACCAGCAAACAGGGGCCCAAGACCCAGTACTTC.

The V and J genes are TRBV14 and TRBJ2-7, with 8 bases matching TRBD2. The CDR3 loop spans 15 amino acids. The V and J ends lost 1 base and 8 bases, in that order; junction bases with no gene match: 10. The V gene's germline CDR1 is SGHDN and CDR2 FVKESK. The CDR3 DNA follows: TGTGCCAGCAGCCAAGTGTTAGCGGGATCCGCCCAGCAGTACTTC. Translation gives CASSQVLAGSAQQYF.

Note on this clonotype: A read error may explain this, as a much larger clone is one base away. The chain uses TRBV29-1 and TRBJ1-2; D ambiguous. This CDR3 is 13 amino acids long. Trimming stripped 8 bases from V and 6 bases from J, with 19 bases between. Germline CDR1 and CDR2: SQVTM and ANQGSEA. The CDR3 DNA reads TGCAGCTTCCGGGGTCCCTCGCCCCATGGCTACACCTTC. Translated: CSFRGPSPHGYTF.

At least ten counts were recorded for this clonotype. The chain carries TRBV12-3 or TRBV12-4 and TRBJ1-1; D gene unclear. The V and J ends lost 9 bases and 3 bases respectively, with 14 bases between them. This CDR3 comprises 13 residues. The CDR3 spells CASLRRLDTEAFF. The DNA of the CDR3 is TGTGCCAGTCTACGGCGATTGGACACTGAAGCTTTCTTT.

This clonotype was counted ten times or more. The chain joins TRBV2 to TRBJ2-7; D gene uncertain. This CDR3 contains 14 residues. Germline V gene data show CDR1 as SNHLY and CDR2 as FYNNEI. V was cut by 4 bases and J by 3 bases, with 13 bases left in between. The CDR3 DNA follows: TGTGCCAGCAGTGGAGGAAGCAGAGACTACGAGCAGTACTTC. Protein sequence: CASSGGSRDYEQYF.

The chain combines TRBV15 with TRBJ2-2; weak D call: TRBD1 (6 bases). The CDR3 covers 15 residues. Germline CDR1 is LNHNV and CDR2 is YYDKDF (reference sequence). The V and J ends lost 1 base and 1 base respectively, with 7 bases between them. The CDR3 DNA reads as TGTGCCACCAGCAGAGTACAGGGGAACACCGGGGAGCTGTTTTTT. Protein sequence: CATSRVQGNTGELFF. The full variable domain, completed using reference TRBV15 and TRBJ2-2, is DAMVIQNPRYQVTQFGKPVTLSCSQTLNHNVMYWYQQKSSQAPKLLFHYYDKDFNNEADTPDNFQSRRPNTSFCFLDIRSPGLGDTAMYLCATSRVQGNTGELFFGEGSRLTVL.

This clonotype was observed at least ten times. The CDR3 is CASSRGGGDTEAFF. In DNA, the CDR3 is TGTGCCAGCTCGCGGGGCGGGGGGGACACTGAAGCTTTCTTT. The chain employs TRBV28 and TRBJ1-1; D perhaps matches TRBD1 (5 bases). There are 14 residues in the CDR3. Germline CDR1 reads MDHEN; CDR2 reads SYDVKM. V was cut by 8 bases and J by 3 bases, with 16 bases left in between.

This clonotype was seen at least ten times. The chain uses TRBV29-1 and TRBJ2-5; 9 bases line up with TRBD1. This CDR3 is 13 amino acids long. CDR1 is SQVTM, CDR2 ANQGSEA, per germline. Germline trimming cut 7 bases from V and 0 bases from J; bases unmatched to any gene: 3. In nucleotides, the CDR3 is TGCAGCGAAAGGACAGGGGACCAAGAGACCCAGTACTTC. Translation gives CSERTGDQETQYF.

This chain uses TRBV20-1 with TRBJ1-6; D is ambiguous. The CDR3 sequence is 19 residues long. The V end lost 6 bases, the J end lost 7 bases, and 31 bases lay between the germline ends. Germline V lookup: CDR1 DFQATT, CDR2 SNEGSKA (reference sequence). The CDR3 bases are TGCAGTGCAACCACCAGGTCCCCGGGCGCGTTCCCGGGGAATTCACCCCTCCACTTT. This gives the protein CSATTRSPGAFPGNSPLHF.

The table lists this clonotype with many counts. The chain is built from TRBV28 and TRBJ2-1, with 10 bases fitting TRBD2. The germline V gene has CDR1 MDHEN and CDR2 SYDVKM. The trim removed 11 bases at V and 4 bases at J, leaving 8 bases unmatched. The CDR3 length is 14 residues. The CDR3 is CAGNSGLAYNEQFF. The CDR3 coding sequence is TGTGCCGGGAATTCGGGACTAGCGTACAATGAGCAGTTCTTC. The whole variable domain, filled in from reference TRBV28 and TRBJ2-1, reads DVKVTQSSRYLVKRTGEKVFLECVQDMDHENMFWYRQDPGLGLRLIYFSYDVKMKEKGDIPEGYSVSREKKERFSLILESASTNQTSMYLCAGNSGLAYNEQFFGPGTRLTVL.

The chain couples TRBV2 to TRBJ2-7, with D unresolved. CDR3 length: 14 residues. V was shortened by 8 bases and J by 3 bases, with 17 bases between the two germline ends. Germline V gives CDR1 SNHLY, CDR2 FYNNEI. CDR3 nucleotides: TGTGCCAGCCTCCAAGACGGAACTCTCTACGAGCAGTACTTC. Protein: CASLQDGTLYEQYF.

The sample holds many counts of this clonotype. The chain links TRBV12-3 or TRBV12-4 to TRBJ2-5; D perhaps matches TRBD2 (5 bases). This CDR3 region has 14 residues. Trimming stripped 3 bases from V and 3 bases from J, with 11 bases between. The CDR3: CASSLRLNKETQYF. CDR3 sequence (DNA): TGTGCCAGCAGTTTGAGACTAAACAAAGAGACCCAGTACTTC.

The chain employs TRBV29-1 and TRBJ2-3; 7 nucleotides align to TRBD2. The V gene's germline CDR1 is SQVTM and CDR2 ANQGSEA. The CDR3 contains 13 residues. V lost 6 bases to trimming and J lost 2 bases; unmatched junction nucleotides: 5. The CDR3 DNA follows: TGCAGCGTCCGACTAGCCCCCACAGATACGCAGTATTTT. It is translated as CSVRLAPTDTQYF.

This sequence joins TRBV5-1 and TRBJ1-1; the D is unclear. CDR1 and CDR2 (germline): SGHRS, YFSETQ. Deletions cut 2 bases from V and 3 bases from J, with 20 bases between. The CDR3 totals 17 residues. The CDR3 nucleotides read TGCGCCAGCAGCTTCAATTTTATCCGGCAGAAGGACACTGAAGCTTTCTTT. It translates to CASSFNFIRQKDTEAFF.

The rearrangement joins TRBV28 to TRBJ2-1; 9 positions match TRBD2. Germline loops: CDR1 MDHEN, CDR2 SYDVKM. The CDR3 is 15 residues long. J lost 3 bases, V lost 5 bases, and 5 bases had no gene match. CDR3 bases: TGTGCCAGCAGTCGACTAGCGGACCACTACAATGAGCAGTTCTTC. Translation gives CASSRLADHYNEQFF.

This rearrangement joins TRBV25-1 to TRBJ1-6, with D hard to call. Trimming cost V 6 bases and J 4 bases, with 4 bases left between them. The CDR3 extends over 12 amino acids. Germline CDR1 and CDR2: MGHDK and SYGVNS. DNA of the CDR3: TGTGCCAGCAGGGAGTATAATTCACCCCTCCACTTT. Encoded protein: CASREYNSPLHF.

This rearrangement joins TRBV29-1 to TRBJ2-2; a weak D match, TRBD2 (5 bases). Germline CDR1 and CDR2: SQVTM and ANQGSEA. The CDR3 consists of 12 residues. The germline V and J ends were trimmed by 6 bases and 7 bases, with 12 bases remaining between them. This CDR3 reads CSVTTRDGELFF. Here the CDR3 DNA reads TGCAGCGTGACTACCCGGGACGGGGAGCTGTTTTTT.

The sample holds many counts of this clonotype. The V gene is TRBV6-5, the J gene TRBJ2-5; 7 bases agree with TRBD1. Unmatched junction bases numbered 7, after V lost 4 bases and J lost 5 bases. The CDR3 extends over 14 amino acids. Per the germline V gene, CDR1 is MNHEY and CDR2 is SVGAGI. CDR3: CASSLGQAWETQYF. The DNA for the CDR3 is TGTGCCAGCAGTTTAGGACAGGCCTGGGAGACCCAGTACTTC.